The rows below give T cell receptor beta chains drawn from one sample of a study of identifying expanded T cells in peripheral blood. Some clones are missing from TCRdb's copy, which holds only in-frame ones; the method was immunoSEQ multiplex PCR. Of about 85,000 clones listed, more than 75% are singletons. What was sequenced was blood. The receptor source for this set is a person between 18 and 75 years old in good health. Each CDR3 is given with its conserved first and last residue. Each record gives: D gene, J gene, V gene, clone size, CDR3 DNA, CDR3 protein. A D gene is named only where the DNA matches it firmly. Size is stated for part of the rows, as once, few or many counts, or as a class when the clone is expanded.

>TRBD2|TRBJ2-7|TRBV19|.
TGTGCCAGTAGTAACCGACTAGCGTACATGGCTGTGGAGCAGTACTTC
CASSNRLAYMAVEQYF
>.|TRBJ2-7|TRBV7-2|.
TGTGCCAGCAGCCCTGGGCCTTCCTCCTACGAGCAGTACTTC
CASSPGPSSYEQYF
>TRBD2|TRBJ2-6|TRBV5-1|.
TGCGCCACCAACGGGGGAGGGTCTGGGGCCAACGTCCTGACTTTC
CATNGGGSGANVLTF
>.|TRBJ2-7|TRBV7-9|.
TGTGCCAGCAGCCGAGGACTCGGAGCCTACGAGCAGTACTTC
CASSRGLGAYEQYF
>.|TRBJ1-4|TRBV12-2|once
TGTGCAAGTCGCTTCGTCCCTCGGACAGGGAAACGCAACAAAACGAAGTCGGCTAATGAAAAACTGTTTTTT
CASRFVPRTGKRNKTKSANEKLFF
>.|TRBJ2-2|TRBV18|.
TGTGCCAGCTCAACGACAGGGAACACCGGGGAGCTGTTTTTT
CASSTTGNTGELFF
>.|TRBJ1-1|TRBV11-2|.
TGTGCCAGCAGCTTAGTAGTTGGTGAAGCTTTCTTT
CASSLVVGEAFF
>.|TRBJ2-6|TRBV6-4|.
TGTGCCAGCAGTGAGGGCTCTGGGGCCAACGTCCTGACTTTC
CASSEGSGANVLTF
>.|TRBJ2-7|TRBV7-6|.
TGTGCCAGCAGCTTAGGGGGAGTCAGGGATTTCTCCTACGAGCAGTACTTC
CASSLGGVRDFSYEQYF
>.|TRBJ1-4|TRBV2|once
TGTGCCGACGCGACAGAACGAAATGAAAAACTGTTTTTT
CADATERNEKLFF
>TRBD1|TRBJ2-7|TRBV9|.
TGTGCCAGCAGCGTAGGGACAGGGATGATGGGCTACGAGCAGTACTTC
CASSVGTGMMGYEQYF
>TRBD1|TRBJ2-7|TRBV6-5|.
TGTGCCAGCAGGCCGGGACAGGGGGCGGTCGGGCAGTACTTC
CASRPGQGAVGQYF
>TRBD1|TRBJ1-5|TRBV7-9|.
TGTGCCAGCAGCTTAAACGATTACAGGGGACCAGGGCCCCAGCATTTT
CASSLNDYRGPGPQHF
>.|TRBJ1-2|TRBV9|.
TGTGCCAGCACCCTCGGTCCCACCCTTGGTAGAGGACGTTATGGCTACACCTTC
CASTLGPTLGRGRYGYTF
>TRBD1|TRBJ1-3|TRBV5-4|.
TGTGCCAGCAGCCCCGGACAGGGGTACGGAAACACCATATATTTT
CASSPGQGYGNTIYF
>.|TRBJ1-4|TRBV4-3|.
TGCGCCAGCAGCGAAGTAACAACTAATGAAAAACTGTTTTTT
CASSEVTTNEKLFF
>TRBD1|TRBJ1-6|TRBV27|.
TGTGCCAGCAGACAGACAGGGTTCAATTCACCCCTCCACTTT
CASRQTGFNSPLHF
>TRBD2|TRBJ2-3|TRBV7-2|.
TGTGCCAGCAGCCCCCACCGGACTAGCGGGGGGGCGGATACGCAGTATTTT
CASSPHRTSGGADTQYF
>.|TRBJ1-4|TRBV15|.
TGTGCCACCAGCAGACGAATGGCGGAGACACTGTTTTTT
CATSRRMAETLFF
>.|TRBJ1-1|TRBV5-4|once
TGTGCCAGCAGCTTGTCGCAGACTAACACTGAAGCTTTCTTT
CASSLSQTNTEAFF
>.|TRBJ1-1|TRBV29-1|.
TGCAGCTTCCAGACAGAGCCTATGAACACTGAAGCTTTCTTT
CSFQTEPMNTEAFF
>.|TRBJ1-2|TRBV29-1|.
TGCAGTACCTCCTCGGGCCGGGAGGGCTACACCTTC
CSTSSGREGYTF
>.|TRBJ2-1|TRBV7-2|.
TGTGCCAGCAGCTTAGGGTTTTTAGAAGTTCTGCAGTTCTTC
CASSLGFLEVLQFF
>.|TRBJ2-1|TRBV5-6|.
TGTGCCAGCAGTAAGGATAGCTCCTACAATGAGCAGTTCTTC
CASSKDSSYNEQFF
>.|TRBJ1-3|TRBV27|.
TGTGCCAGCAGTCCCGGGAAGGACACCATATATTTT
CASSPGKDTIYF
>.|TRBJ2-3|TRBV13|.
TGTGCCAGCAGCTCGCTAGCGATGACAGATACGCAGTATTTT
CASSSLAMTDTQYF
>TRBD2|TRBJ2-3|TRBV7-9|.
TGTGCCAGCAGCTCCGGGACTAGCGGAGATTCAACAGATACGCAGTATTTT
CASSSGTSGDSTDTQYF
>.|TRBJ2-3|TRBV4-1|.
TGCGCCAGCAGCCAAGATATCTGGGGGGCTGGGACAGATACGCAGTATTTT
CASSQDIWGAGTDTQYF
>.|TRBJ2-7|TRBV6-5|.
TGTGCCAGCAGTTCCTACAGTCGTGTCTACGAGCAGTACTTC
CASSSYSRVYEQYF
>.|TRBJ1-2|TRBV7-2|.
TGTGCCAGCAGCTTATCTAGGGGCCGGTGGTATGGCTACACCTTC
CASSLSRGRWYGYTF
>.|TRBJ1-5|TRBV27|.
TGTGCCAGCAGTACAGGGCTGTTTCAGCCCCAGCATTTT
CASSTGLFQPQHF
>.|TRBJ2-5|TRBV4-2|.
TGTGCCAGCAGCCAAGGGGGGGCAGGGGGGCCCGAGACCCAGTACTTC
CASSQGGAGGPETQYF
>TRBD1|TRBJ1-1|TRBV2|.
TGTGCCACCCCGGGACAGGAGGCTTTCTTT
CATPGQEAFF
>.|TRBJ1-1|TRBV11-2|.
TGTGCCAGCAGCTCGACAGTGCGCGACACTGAAGCTTTCTTT
CASSSTVRDTEAFF
>.|TRBJ1-2|TRBV28|.
TGTGCCGCCCAGGCCCGCTATGGCTACACCTTC
CAAQARYGYTF
>.|TRBJ1-2|TRBV7-2|.
TGTGCCAGCAGCTTAAACAGGGAGTATGGCTACACCTTC
CASSLNREYGYTF
>TRBD1|TRBJ1-2|TRBV5-1|.
TGCGCCAGCAGTCCAGGGGGTTCTAACTATGGCTACACCTTC
CASSPGGSNYGYTF
>.|TRBJ2-2|TRBV5-6|.
TGTGCCAGCAGTTCAGAGCAGCGAACCGGGGAGCTGTTTTTT
CASSSEQRTGELFF
>.|TRBJ2-1|TRBV18|once
TGTGCCAGCTCACCACCGAACGATGAGCAGTTCTTC
CASSPPNDEQFF
>.|TRBJ2-3|TRBV13|.
TGTGCCAGCAGCTCCCCCGTGCGGTTGAATACGCAGTATTTT
CASSSPVRLNTQYF
>.|TRBJ2-1|TRBV18|.
TGTGCCAGCTCCCTGCGCGTCAATTCGGGGAGGTACAATGAGCAGTTCTTC
CASSLRVNSGRYNEQFF
>TRBD2|TRBJ2-7|TRBV4-2|.
TGTGCCAGCAGCCAAGATCAAGCGGGAGCCTACGAGCAGTACTTC
CASSQDQAGAYEQYF
>.|TRBJ2-5|TRBV9|.
TGTGCCAGCAGCCGATCACAAGAGACCCAGTACTTC
CASSRSQETQYF
>.|TRBJ1-2|TRBV10-2|.
TGCGCCAGCAGTGATTGGTTGATCGAGGCGGGATATGGCTACACCTTC
CASSDWLIEAGYGYTF
>TRBD2|TRBJ2-6|TRBV7-2|.
TGTGCCAGCAGCTTCAGCAGCGGGGGAGCTGGGGCCAACGTCCTGACTTTC
CASSFSSGGAGANVLTF
>.|TRBJ1-5|TRBV5-1|.
TGCGCCAGCAGCTTGGGAGAGATCAATCAGCCCCAGCATTTT
CASSLGEINQPQHF
>.|TRBJ1-2|TRBV29-1|.
TGCAGCGTTGAAGGCGGGGGGAACTATGGCTACACCTTC
CSVEGGGNYGYTF
>TRBD2|TRBJ2-7|TRBV27|.
TGTGCTGGGACTAGCGGGGGGGCCAGAGAGCAGTACTTC
CAGTSGGAREQYF
>.|TRBJ2-3|TRBV11-1|.
TGTGCCAGCAGCGGCGGGGTCACAGATACGCAGTATTTT
CASSGGVTDTQYF
>.|TRBJ1-6|TRBV19|.
TGTGCCAGGAGGGACGCTAGCTCCTATAATTCACCCCTCCACTTT
CARRDASSYNSPLHF
>TRBD2|TRBJ2-5|TRBV7-9|.
TGTGCCAGCAGCTTGCTAGCGGGGTACCAAGAGACCCAGTACTTC
CASSLLAGYQETQYF
>TRBD1|TRBJ2-7|TRBV6-5|.
TGTGCCAGCACCGGGACAGGGCGGCACGAGCAGTACTTC
CASTGTGRHEQYF
>.|TRBJ2-3|TRBV10-3|.
TGTGCCATCAGTGACGGACCGAGGCCAGATACGCAGTATTTT
CAISDGPRPDTQYF
>.|TRBJ2-5|TRBV10-3|.
TGTGCCATCAGTAACCGGGCTGAAGGGACCCAGTACTTC
CAISNRAEGTQYF
>.|TRBJ1-5|TRBV5-4|.
TGTGCCAGCAGCTTGGAACGCAATCAGCCCCAGCATTTT
CASSLERNQPQHF
>.|TRBJ2-7|TRBV6-1|.
TGTGCCAGCAGTGAAGTGTGGGGCCCCTACGAGCAGTACTTC
CASSEVWGPYEQYF
>TRBD2|TRBJ2-3|TRBV28|.
TGTGCCAGCAGTTACCACCTCCCTTTAGCGGGGGACACAGATACGCAGTATTTT
CASSYHLPLAGDTDTQYF